A single sample gave rise to the 27 T cell receptor beta chains below, sequenced in a study of T cells in Graves' hyperthyroidism and ophthalmopathy. Using RNA transcripts as the source, TCR beta CDR3 regions were amplified. Using the HTBI primer set, a first-round RT-PCR was run on the TCR CDR3. TCRdb itself ran the multiplex PCR reads through MiXCR, one entry per CDR3 protein. The table has over 250,000 distinct CDR3 sequences, roughly an eighth seen once. The sample taken for sequencing was blood. Source of these receptors: a woman in her 40s with Graves' ophthalmopathy.

Regarding this clonotype: This may arise from a read error, as a much more abundant clone is one base away. The chain is built from TRBV27 and TRBJ2-3; no clear D gene. Germline loops: CDR1 MNHEY, CDR2 SMNVEV (reference sequence). The CDR3 consists of 17 residues. CDR3 coding DNA: TGTGCCAGCAGTAAGTTGGTAGGCTTTTACAACACAGATATGCAGTATTTT. The encoded protein is CASSKLVGFYNTDMQYF.

In this sample, this clonotype turned up many times. The rearrangement joins TRBV27 to TRBJ1-3; D not certain. This CDR3 region has 15 residues. Germline lookup yields CDR1 MNHEY and CDR2 SMNVEV (reference sequence). V lost 0 bases to trimming and J lost 9 bases, with 15 bases between them. The CDR3 loop is CASSLSGRLRTTIYF. The CDR3 DNA sequence: TGTGCCAGCAGTTTATCAGGGAGGCTAAGGACCACCATATATTTT.

This clonotype was seen repeatedly, ten times or more. This chain connects TRBV7-2 to TRBJ2-1; D is undetermined. CDR1 is SGHTA, CDR2 FQGNSA, per germline. CDR3 length: 15 residues. The V gene lost 1 base and the J gene lost 8 bases, with 15 bases spanning the gap. The CDR3 protein is CASSLVGLFGYEQFF. The CDR3, as DNA: TGTGCCAGCAGCTTAGTAGGTTTATTTGGCTATGAGCAGTTCTTC.

This clonotype was seen a handful of times. This chain uses TRBV11-2 with TRBJ2-7, with D uncertain. This CDR3 contains 13 residues. The V gene lost 3 bases and the J gene lost 7 bases, with 13 bases spanning the gap. Germline-derived CDR1 and CDR2 are SGHAT and FQNNGV. CDR3 residues: CASSFEAGSEQYF. In nucleotides, the CDR3 is TGTGCCAGCAGCTTCGAAGCTGGTTCGGAGCAGTACTTC.

Comment on this clonotype: This may be a read error, as it is one base from a much larger clone. The chain couples TRBV5-1 to TRBJ2-1; tentatively, D is TRBD1 (6 bases). The CDR3 spans 14 residues. Per germline, CDR1 SGHRS and CDR2 YFSETQ. The V end lost 5 bases, the J end lost 12 bases, and 21 bases lay between the germline ends. The CDR3 region has the DNA TGCGCCAGCAGTCCAAACAGGGTCCGAGGGGGGCAGTTCTTC. Amino acids: CASSPNRVRGGQFF.

There are many counts of this clonotype. This sequence joins TRBV7-2 and TRBJ2-3; maybe TRBD1 (6 bases). CDR3 length equals 16 residues. Germline CDR1 and CDR2: SGHTA and FQGNSA. The V and J ends lost 0 bases and 0 bases respectively, with 10 bases between them. The CDR3 sequence: CASSLAGTLSTDTQYF. The CDR3 coding sequence is TGTGCCAGCAGCTTAGCGGGGACACTTAGCACAGATACGCAGTATTTT.

In its sample, this clonotype was seen many times. The chain couples TRBV7-2 to TRBJ1-6; TRBD1 matches at 7 bases. The junction had 4 bases not matched to a gene; V was cut back by 1 base and J by 7 bases. The CDR3 is 15 residues long. Looked up from germline, CDR1 is SGHTA and CDR2 is FQGNSA. The CDR3 spells CASSLDRGRNSPLHF. Written as DNA, the CDR3 is TGTGCCAGCAGCTTAGACAGGGGACGGAATTCACCCCTCCACTTT.

The V and J genes are TRBV14 and TRBJ2-5, with TRBD2 matching 11 bases. With 4 bases clipped from V and 5 bases from J, the junction kept 6 bases outside the gene matches. This CDR3 spans 15 amino acids. The germline gives CDR1 SGHDN, CDR2 FVKESK. CDR3 DNA: TGTGCCAGCAGCCCAATACTAGCGGGGGTGGAGACCCAGTACTTC. It is translated as CASSPILAGVETQYF.

This clonotype turned up a few times. This chain uses TRBV20-1 with TRBJ1-2, with D perhaps matching TRBD1 (5 bases). The CDR3 is 14 residues long. Per the germline V gene, CDR1 is DFQATT and CDR2 is SNEGSKA (reference sequence). Between the trimmed V and J ends, which lost 1 base and 1 base, there was a span of 10 bases. CDR3 bases: TGCAGTGCTAGAGCTATCGACAGTAACTATGGCTACACCTTC. Translating gives CSARAIDSNYGYTF.

This clonotype was found many times. V gene TRBV12-3 or TRBV12-4 combines with J gene TRBJ1-2; D perhaps matches TRBD1 (6 bases). The V end lost 5 bases, the J end lost 0 bases, and 10 bases lay between the germline ends. CDR3 length: 14 residues. The CDR3 nucleotides read TGTGCCAGCAGTCGACAGGATTCTAACTATGGCTACACCTTC. Amino acid sequence: CASSRQDSNYGYTF.

This clonotype was recorded many times. V is TRBV20-1 and J is TRBJ1-5; D is unresolved. This CDR3 region has 13 residues. The V end was cut by 3 bases, the J end by 5 bases, with 11 bases between. The germline V gene encodes CDR1 DFQATT and CDR2 SNEGSKA (reference sequence). CDR3 sequence reads: CSARRAGDQPQHF. CDR3 nucleotides: TGCAGTGCTAGGAGGGCAGGAGATCAGCCCCAGCATTTT.

This clonotype was seen repeatedly, ten times or more. The chain employs TRBV7-2 and TRBJ2-3; TRBD2 matches at 9 bases. Trimming at V came to 1 base and at J to 4 bases, leaving 9 bases not matched to a gene. The CDR3 covers 17 residues. Looked up from germline, CDR1 is SGHTA and CDR2 is FQGNSA. The CDR3 DNA follows: TGTGCCAGCAGCTTAGTCCCGCGGGGGGGTTTTGCAGATACGCAGTATTTT. Encoded protein: CASSLVPRGGFADTQYF.

This sequence joins TRBV20-1 and TRBJ1-5; tentatively, D is TRBD1 (6 bases). V was pared by 0 bases and J by 0 bases, with 12 bases between. The germline CDR1 and CDR2 sequences are DFQATT and SNEGSKA (reference sequence). The CDR3 extends over 16 amino acids. CDR3 sequence (DNA): TGCAGTGCTAGAGATCGAGGGGACATTAGCAATCAGCCCCAGCATTTT. It specifies CSARDRGDISNQPQHF.

This clonotype was counted at least ten times. This chain joins TRBV20-1 and TRBJ2-7, with D possibly matching TRBD1 (6 bases). Trimming stripped 3 bases from V and 7 bases from J, with 16 bases between. CDR3 length equals 13 residues. Germline V gives CDR1 DFQATT, CDR2 SNEGSKA (reference sequence). CDR3 in amino acids: CSASKDRGWEQYF. CDR3 nucleotides: TGCAGTGCTAGTAAGGACAGAGGTTGGGAGCAGTACTTC.

The table lists this clonotype with a few counts. V is TRBV7-9 and J is TRBJ2-6; no clear D. The length of the CDR3 is 15 residues. CDR1 SEHNR and CDR2 FQNEAQ come from the germline V gene (reference sequence). V dropped 3 bases and J dropped 1 base, with 7 bases sitting between them. CDR3 region: CASSFAGSGANVLTF. In nucleotides, the CDR3 is TGTGCCAGCAGCTTCGCAGGATCTGGGGCCAACGTCCTGACTTTC.

In this sample, this clonotype turned up a few times. The V call is TRBV3-1, the J call TRBJ1-6; D is undetermined. Germline CDR1 and CDR2: LGHDT and YNNKEL (reference sequence). Trimming removed 4 bases at V and 7 bases at J, with 8 bases between. The CDR3 spans 13 residues. The DNA for the CDR3 is TGTGCCAGCAGCCCCAACATGAATTCACCCCTCCACTTT. Protein: CASSPNMNSPLHF.

This clonotype showed up many times. The CDR3 DNA is TGTGCCAGCAGTCCAGACAGGGCTTCTGTGGATGGCTACACCTTC. Amino acid sequence: CASSPDRASVDGYTF. The V and J genes are TRBV6-1 and TRBJ1-2; TRBD1 agrees at 7 bases. The CDR3 has 15 amino acids. The ends lost 5 bases at V and 6 bases at J; junction bases unmatched: 12. The germline V gene has CDR1 MNHNS and CDR2 SASEGT.

The chain has TRBV11-2 and TRBJ1-2; 7 nucleotides line up with TRBD1. V was pared by 2 bases and J by 8 bases, with 8 bases of the junction left unmatched. The CDR3 runs to 14 residues. Germline-derived CDR1 and CDR2 are SGHAT and FQNNGV. The CDR3 is CASSLRQGGEGYTF. The CDR3 DNA follows: TGTGCCAGCAGCTTAAGACAGGGAGGAGAGGGCTACACCTTC. Supplemented by reference TRBV11-2 and TRBJ1-2, the full variable domain reads EAGVAQSPRYKIIEKRQSVAFWCNPISGHATLYWYQQILGQGPKLLIQFQNNGVVDDSQLPKDRFSAERLKGVDSTLKIQPAKLEDSAVYLCASSLRQGGEGYTFGSGTRLTVV.

The chain is built from TRBV5-4 and TRBJ2-3, with 11 bases that match TRBD2. CDR3 length: 16 residues. The V and J ends lost 3 bases and 2 bases, in that order; junction bases with no gene match: 5. Germline loops: CDR1 SGHNT, CDR2 YYREEE (reference sequence). The CDR3 sequence is CASSSWTSGLTDTQYF. For the CDR3, the DNA is TGTGCCAGCAGCTCCTGGACTAGCGGGCTCACAGATACGCAGTATTTT.

J is TRBJ1-2 and V is TRBV7-9; D ambiguous. CDR1 is SEHNR and CDR2 is FQNEAQ in the germline V gene (reference sequence). V lost 4 bases and J 2 bases, leaving 14 bases between the germline ends. This CDR3 spans 15 amino acids. DNA of the CDR3: TGTGCCAGCAGCTCGCTGGGCCGTCAGAACTATGGCTACACCTTC. Protein product: CASSSLGRQNYGYTF.

This clonotype was picked up many times. This chain uses TRBV20-1 with TRBJ1-5, with a tentative D call TRBD1 (6 bases). The germline V and J ends were trimmed by 0 bases and 4 bases, with 10 bases remaining between them. Germline assignment: CDR1 DFQATT and CDR2 SNEGSKA (reference sequence). CDR3 size: 14 residues. CDR3: CSARDFRGNQPQHF. The CDR3 coding sequence is TGCAGTGCTAGAGATTTCAGGGGAAATCAGCCCCAGCATTTT.

The chain is built from TRBV7-6 and TRBJ2-3; D unclear. Germline V CDR1 and CDR2: SGHVS, FNYEAQ. The CDR3 has 17 residues. V lost 1 base and J 8 bases, leaving 22 bases between the germline ends. CDR3 nucleotides: TGTGCCAGCAGCTTAGATGCCATCACTGACATTTGGGGTACGCAGTATTTT. Amino acid sequence: CASSLDAITDIWGTQYF. Together with reference TRBV7-6 and TRBJ2-3, the CDR3 gives the full variable domain: GAGVSQSPRYKVTKRGQDVALRCDPISGHVSLYWYRQALGQGPEFLTYFNYEAQQDKSGLPNDRFSAERPEGSISTLTIQRTEQRDSAMYRCASSLDAITDIWGTQYFGPGTRLTVL.

The V call is TRBV5-6, the J call TRBJ1-4, with D maybe TRBD1 (6 bases). Germline CDR1 and CDR2: SGHDT and YYEEEE. V was trimmed by 0 bases and J by 1 base, leaving 7 bases between them. There are 15 residues in the CDR3. CDR3 coding DNA: TGTGCCAGCAGCTTGGGCAGGGGAACTAATGAAAAACTGTTTTTT. Its translation is CASSLGRGTNEKLFF. The full variable domain, completed using reference TRBV5-6 and TRBJ1-4, is DAGVTQSPTHLIKTRGQQVTLRCSPKSGHDTVSWYQQALGQGPQFIFQYYEEEERQRGNFPDRFSGHQFPNYSSELNVNALLLGDSALYLCASSLGRGTNEKLFFGSGTQLSVL.

The J gene is TRBJ2-7, the V gene TRBV20-1, with 10 bases identical to TRBD2. This CDR3 comprises 15 residues. Looked up from germline, CDR1 is DFQATT and CDR2 is SNEGSKA (reference sequence). V was pared by 0 bases and J by 7 bases, with 9 bases of the junction left unmatched. CDR3 nucleotide sequence: TGCAGTGCTAGAGATAGCCTAGCGGGAGAGCGGGAGCAGTACTTC. Translated: CSARDSLAGEREQYF.

The J gene is TRBJ2-1, the V gene TRBV5-1; TRBD2 agrees at 11 bases. The CDR3 spans 18 residues. V dropped 0 bases and J dropped 0; count of bases not matched to a gene: 5. Per the germline V gene, CDR1 is SGHRS and CDR2 is YFSETQ. CDR3: CASSLALAGGFSYNEQFF. In nucleotides, the CDR3 is TGCGCCAGCAGCTTGGCTCTAGCGGGGGGCTTCTCCTACAATGAGCAGTTCTTC.

This clonotype was found many times. V gene TRBV10-2 combines with J gene TRBJ2-1; the D call may be TRBD1 or TRBD2 (5 bases each). The CDR3 has 15 residues. The germline V and J ends were trimmed by 3 bases and 5 bases, with 14 bases remaining between them. Germline V lookup: CDR1 WSHSY, CDR2 SAAADI. In nucleotides, the CDR3 is TGCGCCAGCAGTGATACCGGGACCCCAGACAATGAGCAGTTCTTC. It yields the protein CASSDTGTPDNEQFF.

This clonotype was seen repeatedly, ten times or more. DNA for the CDR3: TGCGCCAGCAGCCCGCGACAGGGGTGGAATGAAGCTTTCTTT. Translating it yields CASSPRQGWNEAFF. The chain joins TRBV5-1 to TRBJ1-1, with TRBD1 matching over 8 bases. The length of the CDR3 is 14 residues. V was clipped by 4 bases and J by 7 bases; unmatched bases: 9. Germline lookup yields CDR1 SGHRS and CDR2 YFSETQ.